This TCR beta chain was documented in a study of technical replicates of blood from four donors. The CDR3 is made up of 15 amino acids. V was clipped by 4 bases and J by 3 bases; unmatched bases: 9. The germline gives CDR1 SGDLS, CDR2 YYNGEE. Method: immunoSEQ multiplex PCR; TCRdb's copy keeps in-frame clones and lacks some. The data contain more than 65,000 clones, about 91% of them singletons. Sequenced sample: T cells isolated from PBMCs. The V gene is TRBV9, the J gene TRBJ2-7, with 8 bases aligning to TRBD1. This receptor was obtained from a human donor in good health. DNA for the CDR3: TGTGCCAGCAGCATCCGGGACAGGTCACTCTACGAGCAGTACTTC. As protein: CASSIRDRSLYEQYF.